This TCR beta chain appears in the sequencing data of a study of cytotoxic CD8 clonotypes in ibrutinib-treated CLL. Germline CDR1 reads LNHDA; CDR2 reads SQIVND (reference sequence). This CDR3 contains 13 residues. V was clipped by 3 bases and J by 2 bases, with 8 bases between them. Sequencing used immunoSEQ multiplex PCR; TCRdb keeps in-frame clones, though not all of them. Among about 28,000 clones listed, approximately 62% were seen once. The sequenced sample was PBMCs, obtained before ibrutinib treatment. The rearrangement links TRBV19 to TRBJ2-7; no clear D gene. The TCR was taken from a human donor with chronic lymphocytic leukemia. This chain's CDR3 is CASSMVLTYEQYF. The CDR3 DNA follows: TGTGCCAGTAGTATGGTCCTCACCTACGAGCAGTACTTC.